This record concerns one T cell receptor beta chain sequence. Unique molecular identifiers (one per individual cDNA molecule) were attached. TCRdb passed the 5' RACE reads through MiXCR, listing each CDR3 protein once. The sample includes 45,000 to 75,000 distinct CDR3 sequences, roughly an eighth of them seen just once. The data were taken from a study of early T cells in non-severe SARS-CoV-2 infection. Germline loops: CDR1 KGHSH, CDR2 LQKENI. This CDR3 has 15 residues. V lost 1 base and J 1 base, leaving 10 bases between the germline ends. The chain couples TRBV18 to TRBJ1-1; no reliable D call. Sequenced input: whole blood. The receptor comes from an adult who was a healthcare worker with PCR-confirmed SARS-CoV-2 infection or an uninfected control (not recorded which). CDR3 sequence (DNA): TGTGCCAGCTCACCACAAGTACAGAAGAACACTGAAGCTTTCTTT. Protein product: CASSPQVQKNTEAFF.